These T cell receptor beta chains were read from a single sample in a study of T-cell memory formation after mild COVID-19. TCRdb re-called the 5' RACE reads with MiXCR, one entry per CDR3 protein. This table holds 100,000 to 150,000 distinct CDR3 sequences, approximately 5.9% found once. Source material: PBMCs or a T cell subset sorted from them (not recorded which). The receptors shown here come from an adult woman who had mild COVID-19 (a few samples of this study predate the infection). Cell type and time point are not known. CDR3s include the opening cysteine and the closing phenylalanine or tryptophan. The D gene is left open where the match is weak. Not every row has a clone size; where given, it reads once, few, many or a size class.

clone size: -; V gene: TRBV25-1; J gene: TRBJ2-5; D gene: TRBD2; CDR3 DNA: TGTGCCAGCAGTGAATCCGGGACTAGCGGCCAAGAGACCCAGTACTTC; CDR3 protein: CASSESGTSGQETQYF
clone size: -; V gene: TRBV7-9; J gene: TRBJ2-2; D gene: TRBD1; CDR3 DNA: TGTGCCAGCAGCGAAAAGGCCGGGACAGTAGGGACCGGGGAGCTGTATTTT; CDR3 protein: CASSEKAGTVGTGELYF
clone size: few; V gene: TRBV7-9; J gene: TRBJ2-7; D gene: TRBD1; CDR3 DNA: TGTGCCATCCGACAGGGGGTCTTCGACGAGCAGTACTTC; CDR3 protein: CAIRQGVFDEQYF
clone size: -; V gene: TRBV12-3/TRBV12-4; J gene: TRBJ1-2; D gene: TRBD1; CDR3 DNA: TGTGCCAGCGGTTGGGACAGGGCAGGCTATGGCTACACCTTC; CDR3 protein: CASGWDRAGYGYTF
clone size: -; V gene: TRBV9; J gene: TRBJ2-5; D gene: TRBD2; CDR3 DNA: TGTGCCAGCAGCGTAGGGTCTAGCGGGGGGCGCCAAGAGACCCAGTACTTC; CDR3 protein: CASSVGSSGGRQETQYF
clone size: -; V gene: TRBV24-1; J gene: TRBJ1-2; D gene: -; CDR3 DNA: TGTGCCACCAGTGATCCCGGGGGGCCGGACTATGGCTACACCTTC; CDR3 protein: CATSDPGGPDYGYTF
clone size: many; V gene: TRBV18; J gene: TRBJ2-7; D gene: -; CDR3 DNA: TGTGCCAGCTCACCCTCGCACGAGCAGTACTTC; CDR3 protein: CASSPSHEQYF
clone size: many; V gene: TRBV5-1; J gene: TRBJ2-1; D gene: TRBD2; CDR3 DNA: TGCGCCAGCAGCCCGACTAGCGGGAACACCTACAATGAGCAGTTCTTC; CDR3 protein: CASSPTSGNTYNEQFF
clone size: -; V gene: TRBV5-1; J gene: TRBJ1-6; D gene: -; CDR3 DNA: TGCGCCAGCAGCTTAGGGACTGATAGTTTCATCGGGTCACCCCTCCACTTT; CDR3 protein: CASSLGTDSFIGSPLHF
clone size: many; V gene: TRBV6-2/TRBV6-3; J gene: TRBJ2-7; D gene: TRBD2; CDR3 DNA: TGTGCCAGCAGCTTCCGGGGGGGCGAGCAGTACTTC; CDR3 protein: CASSFRGGEQYF
clone size: -; V gene: TRBV4-2; J gene: TRBJ2-2; D gene: -; CDR3 DNA: TGTGCCAGCAGCCAAGATGGGAGCGGTCCTCCCGGGGAGCTGTTTTTT; CDR3 protein: CASSQDGSGPPGELFF
clone size: -; V gene: TRBV2; J gene: TRBJ2-5; D gene: -; CDR3 DNA: TGTGCCAGCATCTTTACGTGGGCTGGCCAAGAGACCCAGTACTTC; CDR3 protein: CASIFTWAGQETQYF
clone size: few; V gene: TRBV6-2/TRBV6-3; J gene: TRBJ1-2; D gene: TRBD1; CDR3 DNA: TGTGCCAGTCGGACAGGGGACTATGGCTACACCTTC; CDR3 protein: CASRTGDYGYTF
clone size: -; V gene: TRBV3-1; J gene: TRBJ2-3; D gene: TRBD2; CDR3 DNA: TGTGCCAGCAGCCCCGGACTAGCGGGGGCAGATACGCAGTATTTT; CDR3 protein: CASSPGLAGADTQYF
clone size: many; V gene: TRBV4-2; J gene: TRBJ2-1; D gene: TRBD2; CDR3 DNA: TGTGCCAGCAGCCTGGGCCTAGCGGGTCCGTTCTCCTACAATGAGCAGTTCTTC; CDR3 protein: CASSLGLAGPFSYNEQFF
clone size: -; V gene: TRBV10-3; J gene: TRBJ2-1; D gene: -; CDR3 DNA: TGTGCCATCAGTGAGTCGAGGAATGAGCAGTTCTTC; CDR3 protein: CAISESRNEQFF
clone size: -; V gene: TRBV10-2; J gene: TRBJ1-5; D gene: -; CDR3 DNA: TGCGCCAGCATGGAAGGTTATAGCAATCAGCCCCAGCATTTT; CDR3 protein: CASMEGYSNQPQHF
clone size: -; V gene: TRBV9; J gene: TRBJ1-3; D gene: TRBD1; CDR3 DNA: TGTGCCAGCAGCGAGTACCTTGAGGGACAGGGCTATGGAAACACCATATATTTT; CDR3 protein: CASSEYLEGQGYGNTIYF
clone size: many; V gene: TRBV20-1; J gene: TRBJ2-5; D gene: -; CDR3 DNA: TGCAGTGCTAGTTCTCCTATACTTACGGAGACCCAGTACTTC; CDR3 protein: CSASSPILTETQYF
clone size: many; V gene: TRBV15; J gene: TRBJ1-5; D gene: -; CDR3 DNA: TGTGCCACCAGCAGAGGTGGAGTACAGGGTAGCAATCAGCCCCAGCATTTT; CDR3 protein: CATSRGGVQGSNQPQHF
clone size: -; V gene: TRBV2; J gene: TRBJ1-5; D gene: -; CDR3 DNA: TGTGCCAGCAGTGACCGGGGCAATCAGCCCCAGCATTTT; CDR3 protein: CASSDRGNQPQHF
clone size: few; V gene: TRBV2; J gene: TRBJ1-1; D gene: -; CDR3 DNA: TGTGCCAGCAGCCTGGGGCCGGGCGGTGGGAACACTGAAGCTTTCTTT; CDR3 protein: CASSLGPGGGNTEAFF
clone size: -; V gene: TRBV6-2/TRBV6-3; J gene: TRBJ2-5; D gene: TRBD2; CDR3 DNA: TGTGCCAGCAGTTTCCCCCGACTAGCGGGGGGCCAAGAGACCCAGTACTTC; CDR3 protein: CASSFPRLAGGQETQYF
clone size: -; V gene: TRBV9; J gene: TRBJ2-3; D gene: -; CDR3 DNA: TGTGCCAGCAGCGTAGTAATGACAGATACGCAGTATTTT; CDR3 protein: CASSVVMTDTQYF
clone size: -; V gene: TRBV7-9; J gene: TRBJ2-7; D gene: -; CDR3 DNA: TGTGCCAGCAGCTTAGGTGGGTTAGGAGAGCAGTACTTC; CDR3 protein: CASSLGGLGEQYF
clone size: -; V gene: TRBV5-1; J gene: TRBJ2-3; D gene: -; CDR3 DNA: TGCGCCAGCAGCCCGCAGGGTGGGGGCACAGATACGCAGTATTTT; CDR3 protein: CASSPQGGGTDTQYF
clone size: few; V gene: TRBV6-5; J gene: TRBJ2-2; D gene: -; CDR3 DNA: TGTGCCAGCCGCCCGGTAGTTACCGGGGAGCTGTTTTTT; CDR3 protein: CASRPVVTGELFF
clone size: few; V gene: TRBV11-2; J gene: TRBJ1-3; D gene: TRBD1; CDR3 DNA: TGTGCCAGCAGCCAACCTTGGACAGGGCAAGGAAACACCATATATTTT; CDR3 protein: CASSQPWTGQGNTIYF
clone size: many; V gene: TRBV5-1; J gene: TRBJ2-7; D gene: TRBD1; CDR3 DNA: TGCGCCAGCAGCAGGGACAGTACCTCCTACGAGCAGTACTTC; CDR3 protein: CASSRDSTSYEQYF
clone size: -; V gene: TRBV7-9; J gene: TRBJ2-7; D gene: TRBD1; CDR3 DNA: TGTGCCAGCAACGGACAGGGGGCCTTCTACGAGCAGTACTTC; CDR3 protein: CASNGQGAFYEQYF
clone size: -; V gene: TRBV5-1; J gene: TRBJ1-2; D gene: TRBD1; CDR3 DNA: TGCGCCAGCAGCTTATCCGGGACAGGGGGCTATGGCTACACCTTC; CDR3 protein: CASSLSGTGGYGYTF
clone size: many; V gene: TRBV7-6; J gene: TRBJ2-5; D gene: TRBD2; CDR3 DNA: TGTGCCAGCAGCTTAGCCTTAGCGGGAGTCGGGGAAGAGACCCAGTACTTC; CDR3 protein: CASSLALAGVGEETQYF